These T cell receptor beta chains were read from a single sample in a study of early stage breast cancer tumors. Using immunoSEQ multiplex PCR, the repertoire was profiled, and TCRdb retains in-frame clones only, with some absent. The sample carries about 58,000 clones, about 74% recorded once. The sequencing sample was made of blood. The receptors were sampled from a person in their thirties with breast cancer. Both conserved end residues are part of each CDR3. Fields, in order: clone size, D gene, V gene, J gene, CDR3 DNA, CDR3 protein. D genes are given only for firm matches. Clone size is shown for a subset of rows, as once, few, many or a class of expanded clone.

NA	NA	TRBV29-1	TRBJ1-3	TGCAGCGTAAGGACCAGTGTGGCCACCATATATTTT	CSVRTSVATIYF
NA	NA	TRBV7-2	TRBJ2-3	TGTGCCAGCAGCCCTACTCGTACCACAGATACGCAGTATTTT	CASSPTRTTDTQYF
NA	NA	TRBV19	TRBJ1-1	TGTGCCAGTAGTATGGGGCCGGAAGCTTTCTTT	CASSMGPEAFF
once	TRBD2	TRBV5-1	TRBJ2-4	TGCGCCAGCGCAGCACTAGCGGGAGAAGGGACCAAAAACATTCAGTACTTC	CASAALAGEGTKNIQYF
few	NA	TRBV4-2	TRBJ2-7	TGTGCCAGCAGCCAAGCGGGCCTCCTCGACGAGCAGTACTTC	CASSQAGLLDEQYF
NA	NA	TRBV27	TRBJ2-2	TGTGCCAGCAGTTCCGGCTGGGAGGAACTCACCGGGGAGCTGTTTTTT	CASSSGWEELTGELFF
NA	TRBD1	TRBV7-9	TRBJ1-3	TGTGCCAGCAGGATGACAGGGGGCTCTGGAAACACCATATATTTT	CASRMTGGSGNTIYF
NA	NA	TRBV7-9	TRBJ2-7	TGTGCCAGCAGGGGACAAGGAACGGTTAAGGCCTACGAGCAGTACTTC	CASRGQGTVKAYEQYF
few	NA	TRBV6-5	TRBJ1-2	TGTGCCAGCAGTTACGGGACCTATGGCTACACCTTC	CASSYGTYGYTF
NA	NA	TRBV10-1	TRBJ2-3	TGCGCCAGCAGTCGGAACACAGATACGCAGTATTTT	CASSRNTDTQYF
NA	TRBD1	TRBV7-7	TRBJ2-5	TGTGCTAGCAGCTCCGGGACAGGGGGAAAGGGTAGTAAAGAGACCCAGTACTTC	CASSSGTGGKGSKETQYF
few	TRBD1	TRBV10-2	TRBJ2-7	TGCGCCTCCCAGGGGGACGAGCAGTACTTC	CASQGDEQYF
NA	TRBD2	TRBV11-2	TRBJ2-5	TGTGCCAGCAGCTTAGGGGCTAGCGGGAGGGCCTGGGAGACCCAGTACTTC	CASSLGASGRAWETQYF
NA	TRBD1	TRBV18	TRBJ2-2	TGTGCCAGCTCACCCGGGACAGAAAAAACCGGGGAGCTGTTTTTT	CASSPGTEKTGELFF
NA	TRBD2	TRBV27	TRBJ2-7	TGTGCCAGCAGTTCACTAGCGGAGTCCTACGAGCAGTACTTC	CASSSLAESYEQYF
NA	NA	TRBV11-1	TRBJ2-3	TGTGCCAGCAGCTTAGCCGGCGGCGGTTCCACGCAGTATTTT	CASSLAGGGSTQYF
NA	TRBD2	TRBV14	TRBJ2-7	TGTGCCAGCAGCCTGACTAGCGGGAGGGCCAATATTTACGAGCAGTACTTC	CASSLTSGRANIYEQYF
NA	TRBD2	TRBV6-6	TRBJ2-3	TGTGCCAGCAGCCTACTAGCGGGCACAGATACGCAGTATTTT	CASSLLAGTDTQYF
NA	NA	TRBV9	TRBJ2-7	TGTGCCAGCAGCCCGACGACAGTTTACGAGCAGTACTTC	CASSPTTVYEQYF
NA	TRBD2	TRBV5-1	TRBJ2-1	TGCGCCAGCAGCTTGGGGGAGGGGCGCCACAATGAGCAGTTCTTC	CASSLGEGRHNEQFF
NA	TRBD1	TRBV7-9	TRBJ2-7	TGTGCCAGCAGCAGCCGGGACAGCTACGAGCAGTACTTC	CASSSRDSYEQYF
NA	TRBD2	TRBV29-1	TRBJ2-3	TGCAGCGTTGTGACGGGAGGGGGGGCAGATACGCAGTATTTT	CSVVTGGGADTQYF
NA	TRBD1	TRBV5-1	TRBJ1-5	TGCGCCAGCAGCCCGACAGGGGACCTCAATCAGCCCCAGCATTTT	CASSPTGDLNQPQHF
NA	NA	TRBV13	TRBJ2-4	TGTGCCAGCAGTTCCCAACCTCTTAGCGGAACTTTAGCCAAAAACATTCAGTACTTC	CASSSQPLSGTLAKNIQYF
NA	NA	TRBV27	TRBJ1-2	TGTGCCAGCACCTCCCTTCCGTGGGGGGAGGATGATGGCTACACCTTC	CASTSLPWGEDDGYTF
NA	TRBD2	TRBV7-2	TRBJ2-1	TGTGCCAGCAGCCTGCGGGAGGACGAGGACAATGAGCAGTTCTTC	CASSLREDEDNEQFF
NA	TRBD2	TRBV4-1	TRBJ2-1	TGCGCCACAGGCGGGACTAGCAGTTACAATGAGCAGTTCTTC	CATGGTSSYNEQFF
NA	TRBD1	TRBV15	TRBJ1-2	TGTGCCACCAGCAGACGAGAAACAGGGGATGGCTACACCTTC	CATSRRETGDGYTF
NA	TRBD1	TRBV7-8	TRBJ1-2	TGTGCCAGCAGCTTAGAGGCGGGCAGGGGGCGCTTCGGCTACACCTTC	CASSLEAGRGRFGYTF
NA	TRBD2	TRBV5-6	TRBJ2-5	TGTGCCAGCAGCTTCGGCTTGGGGGGGTACCAAGAGACCCAGTACTTC	CASSFGLGGYQETQYF
NA	TRBD2	TRBV5-1	TRBJ2-3	TGCGCCAGCACGGGACTAGCGGGAGGAAGGACAGATACGCAGTATTTT	CASTGLAGGRTDTQYF
NA	NA	TRBV7-9	TRBJ2-7	TGTGCCAGCAGCTTAGCGCTTGGTACAGGGACCTACGAGCAGTACTTC	CASSLALGTGTYEQYF
few	NA	TRBV30	TRBJ2-2	TGTGCCTGGAGTGTATACGGCACCGGGGAGCTGTTTTTT	CAWSVYGTGELFF
NA	NA	TRBV30	TRBJ2-7	TGTGCCTGGAGTGTTGGTAGCGGCTACGAGCAGTACTTC	CAWSVGSGYEQYF
NA	TRBD2	TRBV7-8	TRBJ2-2	TGTGCCAGCAGCTTAGCGGCTAGCGGGGCGAACACCGGGGAGCTGTTTTTT	CASSLAASGANTGELFF
NA	NA	TRBV27	TRBJ2-3	TGTGCCAGCAGATCAGGGTATATCGGCACAGATACGCAGTATTTT	CASRSGYIGTDTQYF
few	NA	TRBV10-3	TRBJ1-2	TGTGCCATCAGAGGACAGAACTATGGCTACACCTTC	CAIRGQNYGYTF